These T cell receptor beta chains were read from a single sample in a study of T cell responses to AZD1222 COVID-19 vaccine. The method was immunoSEQ multiplex PCR; TCRdb's version includes in-frame clones alone and lacks a portion of them. The data contain 95,000 to 150,000 clones, about 93% of them singletons. Material: peripheral blood, obtained 28 days after the second AZD1222 dose. These TCRs come from an adult who received the AZD1222 COVID-19 vaccine. Each CDR3 is given with its conserved first and last residue. Each record gives: V gene, CDR3 protein.

TRBV7-9 CASSLDGSGTDTQYF
TRBV18 CASSPPNSNTGELFF
TRBV15 CATSRVPGGNYGYTF
TRBV12-5 CASGLGSNQPQHF
TRBV19 CASRDRVQETQYF
TRBV7-2 CASSLDPGGQSGELFF
TRBV7-2 CASSQGQGSVMRQKLFF
TRBV2 CASSPSRGINAEAFF
TRBV29-1 CSVEGGDSRRNGYTF
TRBV15 CATSRDKPSRISYEQYF
TRBV6-5 CASSSGGGGYTF
TRBV6-5 CASRFQPQHF
TRBV7-2 CASSSQGLSTGELFF
TRBV18 CASSPTQGTGTQYF
TRBV20-1 CSAEQLAEAFF
TRBV2 CASSRDRAETQYF
TRBV6-5 CASSYPGRDEQYF
TRBV6-2/TRBV6-3 CASSYGNPRGYGYTF
TRBV10-3 CAISESEDKAQYF
TRBV12-5 CASGLGQGTTGANVLTF
TRBV19 CASSIGDRGVQYF
TRBV19 CASSPSGQAYEQYF
TRBV6-5 CASTGLARSGGELFF
TRBV7-8 CASSLQDSYNEQFF
TRBV28 CASSSVQGFSGNTIYF
TRBV10-3 CAITGDKSSPLHF
TRBV7-2 CASSSRQGGNSPLHF
TRBV6-5 CASSWTGEGNQPQHF
TRBV12-3/TRBV12-4 CASSFSGGTQHF
TRBV10-1 CASSGAGTSGRDEQYF
TRBV5-6 CASSSPDRNYGYTF
TRBV11-2 CASSPSLGAGATDTQYF
TRBV25-1 CASSEMGTANYGYTF
TRBV19 CASSIDRGSSMNTEAFF
TRBV7-9 CASTRGGAPNSPLHF
TRBV13 CASSTRQNQETQYF
TRBV5-4 CASSFDGRAGRETQYF
TRBV19 CASSIDPGRRNQPQHF
TRBV2 CASSDGGFQETQYF
TRBV5-1 CASSPWTGGTTNEKLFF
TRBV25-1 CASRYSGETDTQYF
TRBV25-1 CASSEFSSANTEAFF
TRBV5-1 CASSLLARGDEQFF
TRBV2 CASSELAGGSTGELFF
TRBV5-1 CASSWAGTDTDIQYF
TRBV30 CAWEGNTIYF
TRBV2 CASSVRQGDFSPLHF
TRBV6-5 CASTRGTEPYNEQFF
TRBV19 CASSIREAWYQETQYF
TRBV6-5 CASRDLGGYEQYF
TRBV6-1 CASSEATGDNYGYTF
TRBV5-1 CASRANTEAFF
TRBV11-3 CASSLGSHRETQYF
TRBV6-1 CASSEIGGGWSEQFF
TRBV7-9 CASSLPTGMNTEAFF